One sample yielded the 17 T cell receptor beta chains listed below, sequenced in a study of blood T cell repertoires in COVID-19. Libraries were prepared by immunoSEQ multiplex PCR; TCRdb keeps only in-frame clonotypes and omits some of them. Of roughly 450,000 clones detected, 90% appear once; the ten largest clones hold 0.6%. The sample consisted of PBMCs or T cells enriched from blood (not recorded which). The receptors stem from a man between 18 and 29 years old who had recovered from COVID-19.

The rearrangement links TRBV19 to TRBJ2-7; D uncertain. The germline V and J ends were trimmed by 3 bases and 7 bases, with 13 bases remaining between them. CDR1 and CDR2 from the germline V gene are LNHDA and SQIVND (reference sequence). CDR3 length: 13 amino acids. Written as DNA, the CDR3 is TGTGCCAGTAGTATTAAGTGGGCGACAGAGCAGTACTTC. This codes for CASSIKWATEQYF.

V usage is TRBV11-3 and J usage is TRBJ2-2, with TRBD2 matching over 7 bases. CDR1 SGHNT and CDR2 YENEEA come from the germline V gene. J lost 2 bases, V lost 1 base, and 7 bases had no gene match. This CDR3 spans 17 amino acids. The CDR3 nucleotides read TGTGCCAGCAGCTTAGGGTACAGCGGGACCAACACCGGGGAGCTGTTTTTT. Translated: CASSLGYSGTNTGELFF. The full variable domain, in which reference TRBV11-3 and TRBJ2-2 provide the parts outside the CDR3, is EAGVVQSPRYKIIEKKQPVAFWCNPISGHNTLYWYLQNLGQGPELLIRYENEEAVDDSQLPKDRFSAERLKGVDSTLKIQPAELGDSAVYLCASSLGYSGTNTGELFFGEGSRLTVL.

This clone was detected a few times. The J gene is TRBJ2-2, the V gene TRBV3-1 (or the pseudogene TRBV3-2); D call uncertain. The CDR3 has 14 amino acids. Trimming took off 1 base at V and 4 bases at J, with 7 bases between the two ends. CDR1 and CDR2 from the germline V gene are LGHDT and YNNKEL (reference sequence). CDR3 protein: CASSQGGATGELFF. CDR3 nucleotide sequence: TGTGCCAGCAGCCAAGGCGGAGCCACCGGGGAGCTGTTTTTT.

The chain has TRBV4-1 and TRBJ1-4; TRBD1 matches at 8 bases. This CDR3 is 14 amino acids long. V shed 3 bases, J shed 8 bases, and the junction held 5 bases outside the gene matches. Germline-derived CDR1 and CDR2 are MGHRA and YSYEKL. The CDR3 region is CASSQGTGWEKLFF. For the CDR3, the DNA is TGCGCCAGCAGCCAGGGGACAGGTTGGGAAAAACTGTTTTTT.

CDR3 amino acids: CASQWDSATSYEQYF. The CDR3 region has the DNA TGTGCCAGTCAATGGGACAGCGCGACATCCTACGAGCAGTACTTC. V usage is TRBV19 and J usage is TRBJ2-7; 7 bases match TRBD1. Germline V gives CDR1 LNHDA, CDR2 SQIVND (reference sequence). This CDR3 has 15 residues. The J segment lost 1 base and the V segment lost 8 bases, leaving 11 bases of the junction unmatched.

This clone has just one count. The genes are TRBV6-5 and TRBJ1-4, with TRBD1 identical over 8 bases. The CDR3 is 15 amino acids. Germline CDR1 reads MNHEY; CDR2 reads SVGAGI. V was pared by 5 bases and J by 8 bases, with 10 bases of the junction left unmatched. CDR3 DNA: TGTGCCAGCAGTACCCGGGACAGGAGAATGGAAAAACTGTTTTTT. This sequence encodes CASSTRDRRMEKLFF.

CDR3 DNA: TGTGCCAGCAGTTTGTCCAGAAACAATGAGCAGTTCTTC. It yields the protein CASSLSRNNEQFF. This chain links TRBV28 with TRBJ2-1, with D uncertain. Germline V gene data show CDR1 as MDHEN and CDR2 as SYDVKM. CDR3 length: 13 residues. With 3 bases removed from V and 5 bases from J, the gap between germline ends came to 8 bases.

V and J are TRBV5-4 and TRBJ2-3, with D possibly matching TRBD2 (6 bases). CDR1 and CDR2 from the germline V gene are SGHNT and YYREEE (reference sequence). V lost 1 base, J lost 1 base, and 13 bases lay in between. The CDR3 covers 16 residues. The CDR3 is CASSLLVGGGTDTQYF. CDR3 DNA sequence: TGTGCCAGCAGCTTGCTAGTAGGCGGGGGCACAGATACGCAGTATTTT.

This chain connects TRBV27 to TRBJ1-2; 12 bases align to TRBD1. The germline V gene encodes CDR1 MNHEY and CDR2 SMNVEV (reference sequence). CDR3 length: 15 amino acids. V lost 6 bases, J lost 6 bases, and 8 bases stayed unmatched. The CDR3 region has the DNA TGTGCCAGCAGGGGACAGGGGGCGTTGATACATGGCTACACCTTC. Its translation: CASRGQGALIHGYTF.

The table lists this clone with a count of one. The CDR3 DNA reads as TGTGCCAGCAGCTTGGGAGGACAGCTAGGGAAACTGTTTTTT. It specifies CASSLGGQLGKLFF. The chain couples TRBV5-4 to TRBJ1-4; D is possibly TRBD1 (6 bases). V lost 0 bases and J lost 11, with 14 bases in between. Germline values: CDR1 SGHNT, CDR2 YYREEE (reference sequence). CDR3 size: 14 residues.

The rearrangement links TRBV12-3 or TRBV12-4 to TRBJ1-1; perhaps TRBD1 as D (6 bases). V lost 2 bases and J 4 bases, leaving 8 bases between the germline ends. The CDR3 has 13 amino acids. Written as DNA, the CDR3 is TGTGCCAGCAGTTTAAAAGGGGGCACTGAAGCTTTCTTT. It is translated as CASSLKGGTEAFF.

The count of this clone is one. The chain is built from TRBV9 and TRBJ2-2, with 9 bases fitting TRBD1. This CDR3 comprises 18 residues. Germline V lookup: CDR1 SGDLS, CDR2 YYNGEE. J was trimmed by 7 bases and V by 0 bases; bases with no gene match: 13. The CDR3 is CASSVDLIWGQGNGELFF. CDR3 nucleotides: TGTGCCAGCAGCGTAGACTTAATTTGGGGACAGGGTAACGGGGAGCTGTTTTTT.

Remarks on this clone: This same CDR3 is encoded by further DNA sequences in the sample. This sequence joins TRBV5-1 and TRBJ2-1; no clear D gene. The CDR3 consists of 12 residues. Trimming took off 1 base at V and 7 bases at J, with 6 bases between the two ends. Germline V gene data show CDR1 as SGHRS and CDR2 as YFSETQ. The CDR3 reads CASSLTVNEQFF. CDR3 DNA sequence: TGCGCCAGCAGCTTGACAGTAAATGAGCAGTTCTTC.

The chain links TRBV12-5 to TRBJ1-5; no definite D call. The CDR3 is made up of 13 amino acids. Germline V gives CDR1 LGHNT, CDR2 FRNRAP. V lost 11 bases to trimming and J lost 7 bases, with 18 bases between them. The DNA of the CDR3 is TGTGCTTCCAATATTGGAGGGCGCCAGCCCCAGCATTTT. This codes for CASNIGGRQPQHF.

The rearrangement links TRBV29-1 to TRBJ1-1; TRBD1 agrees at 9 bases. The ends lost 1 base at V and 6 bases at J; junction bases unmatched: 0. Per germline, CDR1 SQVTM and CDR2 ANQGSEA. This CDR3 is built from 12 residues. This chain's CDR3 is CSVEGTGAEAFF. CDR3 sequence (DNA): TGCAGCGTTGAAGGGACAGGGGCTGAAGCTTTCTTT.

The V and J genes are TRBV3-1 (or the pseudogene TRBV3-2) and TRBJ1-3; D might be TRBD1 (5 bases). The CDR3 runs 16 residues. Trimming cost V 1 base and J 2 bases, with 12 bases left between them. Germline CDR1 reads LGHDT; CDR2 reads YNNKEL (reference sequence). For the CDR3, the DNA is TGTGCCAGCAGCCAAGTAAGGGGAAGAGCTGGAAACACCATATATTTT. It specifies CASSQVRGRAGNTIYF.

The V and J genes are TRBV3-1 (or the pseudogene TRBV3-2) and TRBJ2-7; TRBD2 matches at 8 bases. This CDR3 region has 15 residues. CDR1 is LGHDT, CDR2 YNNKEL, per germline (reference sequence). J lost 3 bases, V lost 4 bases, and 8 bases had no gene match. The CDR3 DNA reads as TGTGCCAGCAGCCCTAGTGGGGCGGGAGGCTACGAGCAGTACTTC. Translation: CASSPSGAGGYEQYF.